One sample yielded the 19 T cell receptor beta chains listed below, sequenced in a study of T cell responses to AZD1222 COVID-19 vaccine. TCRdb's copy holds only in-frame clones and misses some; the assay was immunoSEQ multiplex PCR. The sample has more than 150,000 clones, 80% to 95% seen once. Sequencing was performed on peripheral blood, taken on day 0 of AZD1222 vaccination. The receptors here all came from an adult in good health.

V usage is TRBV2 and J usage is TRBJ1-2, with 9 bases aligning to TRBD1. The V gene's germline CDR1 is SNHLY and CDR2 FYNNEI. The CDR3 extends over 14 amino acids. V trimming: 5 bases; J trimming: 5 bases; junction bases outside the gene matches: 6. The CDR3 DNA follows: TGTGCCAGCAGTCGAGGGACAGGGATTTATGGCTACACCTTC. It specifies CASSRGTGIYGYTF.

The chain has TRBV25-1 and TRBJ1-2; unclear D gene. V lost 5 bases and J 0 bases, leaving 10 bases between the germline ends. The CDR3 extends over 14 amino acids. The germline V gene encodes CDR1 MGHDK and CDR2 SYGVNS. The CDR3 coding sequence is TGTGCCAGCAGTCTCGGCCTCGCTAACTATGGCTACACCTTC. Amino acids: CASSLGLANYGYTF.

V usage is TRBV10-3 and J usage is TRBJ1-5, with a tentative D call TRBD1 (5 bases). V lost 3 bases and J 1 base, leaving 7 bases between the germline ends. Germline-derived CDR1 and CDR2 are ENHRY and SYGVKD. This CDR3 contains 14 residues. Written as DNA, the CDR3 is TGTGCCATCAGTGAAGCAGGGAGCAATCAGCCCCAGCATTTT. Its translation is CAISEAGSNQPQHF.

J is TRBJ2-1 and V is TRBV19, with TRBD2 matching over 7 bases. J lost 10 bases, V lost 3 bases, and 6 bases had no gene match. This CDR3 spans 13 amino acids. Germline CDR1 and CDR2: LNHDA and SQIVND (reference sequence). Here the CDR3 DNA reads TGTGCCAGTAGTATTTCTACCGGGGGGGAGCAGTTCTTC. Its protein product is CASSISTGGEQFF.

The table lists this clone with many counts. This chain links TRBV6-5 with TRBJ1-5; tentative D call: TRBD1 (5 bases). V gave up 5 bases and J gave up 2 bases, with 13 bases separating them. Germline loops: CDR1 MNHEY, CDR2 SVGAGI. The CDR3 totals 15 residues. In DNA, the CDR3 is TGTGCCAGCAGTCAGGGCCTCGAGGGCAATCAGCCCCAGCATTTT. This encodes CASSQGLEGNQPQHF.

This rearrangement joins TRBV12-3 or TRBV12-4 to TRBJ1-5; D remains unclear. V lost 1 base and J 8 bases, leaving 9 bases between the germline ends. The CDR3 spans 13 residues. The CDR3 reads CASSLGQNEPQHF. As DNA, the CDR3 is TGTGCCAGCAGTTTAGGGCAGAATGAGCCCCAGCATTTT.

This CDR3 is CASSRQGLNYGYTF. CDR3 bases: TGTGCCAGCAGCCGACAGGGTCTTAACTATGGCTACACCTTC. The chain combines TRBV5-6 with TRBJ1-2; 7 bases line up with TRBD1. Per germline, CDR1 SGHDT and CDR2 YYEEEE. This CDR3 has 14 amino acids. V was pared by 4 bases and J by 1 base, with 4 bases of the junction left unmatched.

The CDR3 sequence is CASSLVQKMNTEAFF. The CDR3 DNA is TGTGCCAGCAGCTTGGTTCAAAAGATGAACACTGAAGCTTTCTTT. This chain joins TRBV11-2 and TRBJ1-1, with D uncertain. The germline gives CDR1 SGHAT, CDR2 FQNNGV. There are 15 residues in the CDR3. V lost 3 bases and J lost 0, with 11 bases in between.

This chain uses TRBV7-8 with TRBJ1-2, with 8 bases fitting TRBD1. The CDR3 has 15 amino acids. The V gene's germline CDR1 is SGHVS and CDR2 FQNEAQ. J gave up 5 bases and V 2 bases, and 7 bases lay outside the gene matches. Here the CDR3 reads CASSLTVQGAYGYTF. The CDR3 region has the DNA TGTGCCAGCAGCTTAACGGTCCAGGGGGCGTATGGCTACACCTTC.

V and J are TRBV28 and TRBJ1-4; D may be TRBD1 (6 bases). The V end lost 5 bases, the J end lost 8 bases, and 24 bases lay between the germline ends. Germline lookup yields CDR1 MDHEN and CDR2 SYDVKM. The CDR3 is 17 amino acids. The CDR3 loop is CASSTSAQGPIGEKLFF. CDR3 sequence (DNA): TGTGCCAGCAGTACGAGCGCCCAGGGGCCCATTGGGGAAAAACTGTTTTTT.

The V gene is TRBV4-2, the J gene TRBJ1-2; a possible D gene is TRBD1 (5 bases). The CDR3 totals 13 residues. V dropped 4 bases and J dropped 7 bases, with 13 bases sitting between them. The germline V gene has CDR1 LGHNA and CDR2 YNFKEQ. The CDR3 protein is CASSLLQGGGYTF. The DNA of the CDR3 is TGTGCCAGCAGCCTTCTCCAGGGTGGTGGCTACACCTTC.

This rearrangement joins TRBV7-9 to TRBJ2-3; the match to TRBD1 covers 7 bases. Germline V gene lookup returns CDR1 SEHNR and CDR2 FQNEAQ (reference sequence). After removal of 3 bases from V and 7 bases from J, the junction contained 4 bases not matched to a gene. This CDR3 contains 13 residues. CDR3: CASSLGQTYTQYF. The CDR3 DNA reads TGTGCCAGCAGCTTGGGACAGACGTATACGCAGTATTTT. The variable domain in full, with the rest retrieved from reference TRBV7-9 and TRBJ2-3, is DTGVSQNPRHKITKRGQNVTFRCDPISEHNRLYWYRQTLGQGPEFLTYFQNEAQLEKSRLLSDRFSAERPKGSFSTLEIQRTEQGDSAMYLCASSLGQTYTQYFGPGTRLTVL.

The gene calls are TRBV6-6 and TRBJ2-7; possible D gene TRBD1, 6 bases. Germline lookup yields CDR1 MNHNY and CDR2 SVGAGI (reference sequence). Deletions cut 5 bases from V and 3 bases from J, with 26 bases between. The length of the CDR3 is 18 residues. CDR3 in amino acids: CASSQSRDISDFGYEQYV. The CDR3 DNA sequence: TGTGCCAGCAGTCAGTCCCGGGACATAAGCGACTTCGGCTACGAGCAGTACGTC.

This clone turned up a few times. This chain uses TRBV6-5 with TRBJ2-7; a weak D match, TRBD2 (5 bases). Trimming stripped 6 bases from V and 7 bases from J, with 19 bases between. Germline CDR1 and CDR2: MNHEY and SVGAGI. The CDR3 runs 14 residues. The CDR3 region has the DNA TGTGCCAGCAGCCTATCGTTAGAAACGGGGGAGCAGTACTTC. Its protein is CASSLSLETGEQYF.

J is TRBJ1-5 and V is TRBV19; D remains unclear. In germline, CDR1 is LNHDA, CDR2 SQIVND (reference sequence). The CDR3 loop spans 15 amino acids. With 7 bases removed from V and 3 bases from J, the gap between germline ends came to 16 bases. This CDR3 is CASTLSGVLNQPQHF. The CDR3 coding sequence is TGTGCCAGTACTCTCTCCGGGGTACTCAATCAGCCCCAGCATTTT.

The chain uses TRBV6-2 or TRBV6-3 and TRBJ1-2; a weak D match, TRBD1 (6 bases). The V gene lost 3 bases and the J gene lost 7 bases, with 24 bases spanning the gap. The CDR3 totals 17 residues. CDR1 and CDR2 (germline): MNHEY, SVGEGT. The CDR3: CASSYISRGTLARGYTF. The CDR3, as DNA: TGTGCCAGCAGTTATATTTCCCGAGGGACACTAGCTCGTGGCTACACCTTC.

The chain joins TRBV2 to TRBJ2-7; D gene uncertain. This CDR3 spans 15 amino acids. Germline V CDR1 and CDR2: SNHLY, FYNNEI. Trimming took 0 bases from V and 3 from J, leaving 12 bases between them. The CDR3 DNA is TGTGCCAGCAGTGAAGCGACATCCCGACGCTACGAGCAGTACGTC. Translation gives CASSEATSRRYEQYV.

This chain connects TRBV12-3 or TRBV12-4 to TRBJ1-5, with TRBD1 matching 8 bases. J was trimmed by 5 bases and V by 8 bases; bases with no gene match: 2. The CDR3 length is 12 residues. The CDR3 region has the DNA TGTGCCAGCGGACAGGGAGATCAGCCCCAGCATTTT. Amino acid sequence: CASGQGDQPQHF.

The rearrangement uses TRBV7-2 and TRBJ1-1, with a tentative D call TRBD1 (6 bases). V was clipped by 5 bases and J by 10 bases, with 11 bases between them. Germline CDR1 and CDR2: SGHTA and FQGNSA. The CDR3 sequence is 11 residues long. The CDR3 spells CASSLDRTAFF. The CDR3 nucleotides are TGTGCCAGCAGCCTGGACAGAACAGCTTTCTTT. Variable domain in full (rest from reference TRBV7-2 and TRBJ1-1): GAGVSQSPSNKVTEKGKDVELRCDPISGHTALYWYRQSLGQGLEFLIYFQGNSAPDKSGLPSDRFSAERTGGSVSTLTIQRTQQEDSAVYLCASSLDRTAFFGQGTRLTVV.